The TCR beta chain described here comes from a study of brain T cells in children with intractable seizures. Note on this clone: The antigen is undetermined.

Overall study results and limits: Pre-surgery blood may have been undersampled, hiding some clones. Patients' HCMV serostatus was unknown; virus specificity rests on CDR3 similarity alone. Among the top 50 brain clones were public and private clonotypes.

The CDR3 runs 16 residues. V lost 3 bases, J lost 0 bases, and 15 bases lay in between. Per the germline V gene, CDR1 is SGHRS and CDR2 is YFSETQ. The sequenced cases were selected for having the highest brain T cell transcript signatures. Patients received at least one anti-epileptic drug before surgery. Generated by immunoSEQ multiplex PCR, the TCRdb table keeps only in-frame clones and is missing some. The table includes about 5,200 clones, 92% detected once. This TCR derives from a boy under two years old with focal cortical dysplasia and intractable seizures. Specimen: resected brain tissue, collected at surgery. The chain has TRBV5-1 and TRBJ2-5; D perhaps matches TRBD2 (5 bases). Written as DNA, the CDR3 is TGCGCCAGCAGCTCCGTGTCTACGGGGAACCAAGAGACCCAGTACTTC. This encodes CASSSVSTGNQETQYF.